A selection of T cell receptor beta chains follows, all from one sample in a study of PD-L1 blockade in urothelial cancer. Data came from immunoSEQ multiplex PCR; TCRdb stores just in-frame clones and leaves some out. The sample consists of about 51,000 clones, approximately 83% of them appearing once. Sequenced here: PBMCs, sampled around atezolizumab (anti-PD-L1) treatment. Every receptor here comes from a man aged 60 to 75 with urothelial cancer. The CDR3 runs from the conserved cysteine through the conserved F or W. Each record gives: J gene, V gene, CDR3 protein.

J gene: TRBJ2-4
V gene: TRBV12-5
CDR3 protein: CASGLALTEDFAKNIQYF

J gene: TRBJ2-2
V gene: TRBV19
CDR3 protein: CAASAGLAGGRPTGELFF

J gene: TRBJ1-1
V gene: TRBV6-5
CDR3 protein: CASSYSTGGLTEAFF

J gene: TRBJ1-5
V gene: TRBV6-5
CDR3 protein: CASSYSRNTNQPQHF

J gene: TRBJ2-1
V gene: TRBV29-1
CDR3 protein: CSVEDLSGGASLGEQFF

J gene: TRBJ2-6
V gene: TRBV7-6
CDR3 protein: CASSLRQGITGANVLTF

J gene: TRBJ1-5
V gene: TRBV7-8
CDR3 protein: CASSLQPQGRGQPQHF

J gene: TRBJ2-1
V gene: TRBV11-1
CDR3 protein: CASSGQSSYNEQFF

J gene: TRBJ2-2
V gene: TRBV7-3
CDR3 protein: CASSQQGSGELFF

J gene: TRBJ1-4
V gene: TRBV5-1
CDR3 protein: CASRRDTNEKLFF

J gene: TRBJ2-4
V gene: TRBV5-1
CDR3 protein: CASSLYDTSGRAGAKNIQYF

J gene: TRBJ2-1
V gene: TRBV11-3
CDR3 protein: CASSVSGSIHNEQFF

J gene: TRBJ2-1
V gene: TRBV2
CDR3 protein: CASSDSRPTGDEQFF

J gene: TRBJ2-5
V gene: TRBV11-2
CDR3 protein: CASSHGGGPQETQYF

J gene: TRBJ2-7
V gene: TRBV7-9
CDR3 protein: CASSRELRTYEQYF

J gene: TRBJ2-3
V gene: TRBV15
CDR3 protein: CATSRDAGGSPDTQYF

J gene: TRBJ2-7
V gene: TRBV30
CDR3 protein: CAWGLAGGYEQYF

J gene: TRBJ1-1
V gene: TRBV7-9
CDR3 protein: CASSLVRGNTEAFF

J gene: TRBJ2-7
V gene: TRBV5-6
CDR3 protein: CASSPGGSFRYEQYF

J gene: TRBJ1-6
V gene: TRBV4-1
CDR3 protein: CASRGQGVSPLHF

J gene: TRBJ1-1
V gene: TRBV5-6
CDR3 protein: CASSWGTGGDAFF

J gene: TRBJ2-1
V gene: TRBV27
CDR3 protein: CASHAHGDFYNEQFF

J gene: TRBJ1-1
V gene: TRBV4-3
CDR3 protein: CASSQAPGNTEAFF

J gene: TRBJ1-3
V gene: TRBV6-6
CDR3 protein: CASSYRGNRSGNTIYF

J gene: TRBJ2-7
V gene: TRBV11-3
CDR3 protein: CASSLRQGHPVEQYF

J gene: TRBJ2-7
V gene: TRBV10-3
CDR3 protein: CAISRNDRATYEQYF

J gene: TRBJ2-7
V gene: TRBV2
CDR3 protein: CASSGHSGTSGRVGYEQYF

J gene: TRBJ1-1
V gene: TRBV29-1
CDR3 protein: CSGGQLNTEAFF

J gene: TRBJ2-5
V gene: TRBV2
CDR3 protein: CASRAGQVYETQYF

J gene: TRBJ2-7
V gene: TRBV28
CDR3 protein: CASRTHGTGGYEQYF

J gene: TRBJ2-3
V gene: TRBV27
CDR3 protein: CASPRLRRAGTTDTQYF

J gene: TRBJ1-1
V gene: TRBV7-9
CDR3 protein: CASTPDDGYGAFF

J gene: TRBJ2-5
V gene: TRBV5-1
CDR3 protein: CASSLAQTSQETQYF

J gene: TRBJ1-2
V gene: TRBV30
CDR3 protein: CAWSFREATWYGYTF

J gene: TRBJ2-3
V gene: TRBV29-1
CDR3 protein: CSVEKRGGVYTQYF

J gene: TRBJ1-2
V gene: TRBV27
CDR3 protein: CASSLVGQGMVYGYTF

J gene: TRBJ2-7
V gene: TRBV5-4
CDR3 protein: CASSRGGTGDYEQYF

J gene: TRBJ2-1
V gene: TRBV30
CDR3 protein: CAWSVGALFQFF

J gene: TRBJ1-1
V gene: TRBV30
CDR3 protein: CAWAPWTANTEAFF

J gene: TRBJ1-5
V gene: TRBV6-6
CDR3 protein: CASSYSPGGSNQPQHF

J gene: TRBJ1-1
V gene: TRBV5-4
CDR3 protein: CASSFRQGNSKAFF

J gene: TRBJ2-2
V gene: TRBV10-3
CDR3 protein: CAISAVGGGEGNTGELFF